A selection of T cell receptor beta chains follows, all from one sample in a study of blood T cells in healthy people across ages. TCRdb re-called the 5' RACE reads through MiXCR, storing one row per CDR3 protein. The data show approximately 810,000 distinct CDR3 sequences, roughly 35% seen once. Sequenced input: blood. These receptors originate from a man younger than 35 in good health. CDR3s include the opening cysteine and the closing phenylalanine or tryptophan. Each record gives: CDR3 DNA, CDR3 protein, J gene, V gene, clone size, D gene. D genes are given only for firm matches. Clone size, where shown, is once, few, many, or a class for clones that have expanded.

TGTGCCAGCAGTTCCACTAGTGGGTATGCAGATACGCAGTATTTT	CASSSTSGYADTQYF	TRBJ2-3	TRBV12-3/TRBV12-4	few	NA
TGTGCCATCAGCCAGGGACTAGATGTAACAGATGCGCAGTATTTT	CAISQGLDVTDAQYF	TRBJ2-3	TRBV10-3	NA	TRBD2
TGTGCCAGCAGCTTGGCCGAGGCCGCAGATACGCAGTATTTT	CASSLAEAADTQYF	TRBJ2-3	TRBV5-5	few	NA
TGTGCCATCAGTGAGCTAGAGACAGGCCACTACACCTTC	CAISELETGHYTF	TRBJ1-2	TRBV10-3	NA	NA
TGTGCCAGCGGGGCCCGGGACAGGGATGGCTACACCTTC	CASGARDRDGYTF	TRBJ1-2	TRBV12-3/TRBV12-4	few	TRBD1
TGTGCTAGTGGCCAACCTGCGGGGGCTAGCACAGATACGCAGTATTTT	CASGQPAGASTDTQYF	TRBJ2-3	TRBV12-5	many	NA
TGTGCCAGCAGCTTCGGACTAGTACAAGATACGCAGTATTTT	CASSFGLVQDTQYF	TRBJ2-3	TRBV7-3	few	TRBD2
TGTGCCAGCAGCGGAAGGACAGGGGGCAGAGGGGCTTTCTTT	CASSGRTGGRGAFF	TRBJ1-1	TRBV12-3/TRBV12-4	NA	TRBD1
TGTGCCAGCAGCGCGGTCTTAGACACCACCTACGAGCAGTACTTC	CASSAVLDTTYEQYF	TRBJ2-7	TRBV5-5	few	NA
TGCAGCGTTGAAGTACCCCGGGGGGCCCACAGTGAGCAGTTCTTC	CSVEVPRGAHSEQFF	TRBJ2-1	TRBV29-1	few	NA
TGCAGTGCTCCTGAGGGACTAGCGGGGGGAGATACGCAGTATTTT	CSAPEGLAGGDTQYF	TRBJ2-3	TRBV20-1	few	TRBD2
TGTGCCAGCAGCTTAACGGGGGGCGGATTTAACACTGAAGCTTTCTTT	CASSLTGGGFNTEAFF	TRBJ1-1	TRBV7-9	NA	NA
TGTGCCAGCAGCGCTAGCGTGAGAGAGACCCAGTACTTC	CASSASVRETQYF	TRBJ2-5	TRBV12-3/TRBV12-4	many	NA
TGTGCCAGCAGCTTAAAGCAGGGGCCCTACAATGAGCAGTTCTTC	CASSLKQGPYNEQFF	TRBJ2-1	TRBV7-2	many	NA
TGTGCCAGCAGCTTAATGGCGGAGACCCAGTACTTC	CASSLMAETQYF	TRBJ2-5	TRBV7-9	few	NA
TGTGCCAGCAGCTTAGTTACACAGTCTCTGGGCATTCAGTACTTC	CASSLVTQSLGIQYF	TRBJ2-4	TRBV7-8	NA	NA
TGTGCCATCGCCCGCACTGGACATGAAGAAGACACAGATACGCAGTATTTT	CAIARTGHEEDTDTQYF	TRBJ2-3	TRBV10-3	few	NA
TGTGCCAGCAGCGATAACATGGAGACCCAGTACTTC	CASSDNMETQYF	TRBJ2-5	TRBV5-5	few	NA
TGTGCCAGCAGTCCTGGGGTCACAGGCACAGATACGCAGTATTTT	CASSPGVTGTDTQYF	TRBJ2-3	TRBV12-3/TRBV12-4	NA	NA
TGTGCCAGCTCCCTACATCCCGGGACTGCGAAAGAGACCCAGTACTTC	CASSLHPGTAKETQYF	TRBJ2-5	TRBV18	NA	NA
TGTGCCAGCAGTTCCCTAACAGGGAGTTCCTACGAGCAGTACTTC	CASSSLTGSSYEQYF	TRBJ2-7	TRBV6-6	NA	NA
TGCGCCAGCAGCCAAACGAGCGGGGGGGCCGGAGATACGCAGTATTTT	CASSQTSGGAGDTQYF	TRBJ2-3	TRBV4-3	NA	TRBD2
TGTGCCAGCAGCCAAGTCGGGACTCTCACCGGGGAGCTGTTTTTT	CASSQVGTLTGELFF	TRBJ2-2	TRBV14	NA	NA
TGCGCCAGCAGCCAAGTAGATCGGGTCGGGCCCCACAATGAGCAGTTCTTC	CASSQVDRVGPHNEQFF	TRBJ2-1	TRBV4-3	many	NA
TGTGCCAGCAGATCGGACGGATACTATGGCTACACCTTC	CASRSDGYYGYTF	TRBJ1-2	TRBV5-5	NA	NA
TGTGCCACCAGCAGAGATGAAGGGACAGGGTTCCGGAACACTGAAGCTTTCTTT	CATSRDEGTGFRNTEAFF	TRBJ1-1	TRBV15	NA	TRBD1
TGTGCCAGCGGCCCTCTACTAGCGGGGGGTTACAATGAGCAGTTCTTC	CASGPLLAGGYNEQFF	TRBJ2-1	TRBV7-2	NA	TRBD2
TGCAGTGCTAGAGAGAAAAACTCTGGGACCAACGTCCTGACTTTC	CSAREKNSGTNVLTF	TRBJ2-6	TRBV20-1	NA	NA
TGCAGTGCTAGAGATTCGCGGCATCAGCCCCAGCATTTT	CSARDSRHQPQHF	TRBJ1-5	TRBV20-1	few	NA
TGCAGTGCTAGCTGGCAGGGTGGTGGCTACACCTTC	CSASWQGGGYTF	TRBJ1-2	TRBV20-1	few	NA
TGTGCCAGCAGTGAATCGTCTGGAGGTAATCAGCCCCAGCATTTT	CASSESSGGNQPQHF	TRBJ1-5	TRBV2	NA	NA
TGCGCCAGCAGCCCGGGACAGGGGGCGGTACAGCCCCAGCATTTT	CASSPGQGAVQPQHF	TRBJ1-5	TRBV5-1	few	TRBD1
TGCAGTGCCATCTCCCTGCGGGGGGGCAGCTACGAGCAGTACTTC	CSAISLRGGSYEQYF	TRBJ2-7	TRBV20-1	many	TRBD2
TGCAGTGCTGGGAGGGATCGTGGCTACACCTTC	CSAGRDRGYTF	TRBJ1-2	TRBV20-1	NA	NA
TGTGCCAGCAGCCCCTGGACAGGTTCCAACTACGAGCAGTACTTC	CASSPWTGSNYEQYF	TRBJ2-7	TRBV4-2	NA	TRBD1
TGTGCCAACAGGTCGGGACAGATCTCCACAGATACGCAGTATTTT	CANRSGQISTDTQYF	TRBJ2-3	TRBV28	NA	TRBD1
TGTGCCAGCAGCCAAGATGACAGGGGGCGAGAGACCCAGTTCTTC	CASSQDDRGRETQFF	TRBJ2-1	TRBV4-2	NA	TRBD1
TGTGCCAGCAGCTTATCGCGACAGAACTATGGCTACACCTTC	CASSLSRQNYGYTF	TRBJ1-2	TRBV7-2	few	NA
TGTGCCAGCAGACTCGACAGTCCCGAGCAGTACTTC	CASRLDSPEQYF	TRBJ2-7	TRBV25-1	NA	NA
TGCAGCGTTGAAGCGGGTTTTGGGTATGGCTACACCTTC	CSVEAGFGYGYTF	TRBJ1-2	TRBV29-1	NA	NA